This T cell receptor (beta chain) is drawn from a study of cytomegalovirus exposure and HLA in healthy donors. Germline V gives CDR1 LNHDA, CDR2 SQIVND (reference sequence). This CDR3 comprises 14 residues. V lost 8 bases to trimming and J lost 4 bases, with 16 bases between them. Both 60 Vbeta primers and 13 Jbeta primers went into the PCR. The data were produced by immunoSEQ multiplex PCR, yet TCRdb's version contains in-frame clones alone and is incomplete. The table lists 150,000 to 250,000 clones, about 79% of them singletons. The chain carries TRBV19 and TRBJ2-3; D might be TRBD1 (8 bases). Specimen: PBMCs. The sequence came from a boy aged 2 to 10 in good health and CMV-seronegative. CDR3 nucleotide sequence: TGTGCCAGTTCCCCACAGGGGGGGGCAGATACGCAGTATTTT. Translated, it gives CASSPQGGADTQYF.